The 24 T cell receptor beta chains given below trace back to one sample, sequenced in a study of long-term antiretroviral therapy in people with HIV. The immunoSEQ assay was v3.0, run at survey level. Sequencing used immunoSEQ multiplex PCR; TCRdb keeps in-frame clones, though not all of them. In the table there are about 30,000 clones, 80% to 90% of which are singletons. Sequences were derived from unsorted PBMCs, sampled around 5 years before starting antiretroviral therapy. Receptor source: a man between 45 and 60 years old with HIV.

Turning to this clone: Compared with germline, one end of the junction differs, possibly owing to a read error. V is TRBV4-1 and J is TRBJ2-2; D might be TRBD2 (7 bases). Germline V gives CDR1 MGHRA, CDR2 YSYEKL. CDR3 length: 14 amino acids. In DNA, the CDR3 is TGCGCCAGCACCTCACGGGATCGGAGGGGGGGGCTGTTTTTT. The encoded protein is CASTSRDRRGGLFF.

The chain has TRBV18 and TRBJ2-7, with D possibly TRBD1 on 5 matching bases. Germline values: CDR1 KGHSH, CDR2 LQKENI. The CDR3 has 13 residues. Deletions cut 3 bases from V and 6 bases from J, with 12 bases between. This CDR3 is CASSPIGQGEQYF. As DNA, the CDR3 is TGTGCCAGCTCACCTATAGGGCAGGGCGAGCAGTACTTC. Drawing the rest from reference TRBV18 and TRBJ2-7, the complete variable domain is NAGVMQNPRHLVRRRGQEARLRCSPMKGHSHVYWYRQLPEEGLKFMVYLQKENIIDESGMPKERFSAEFPKEGPSILRIQQVVRGDSAAYFCASSPIGQGEQYFGPGTRLTVT.

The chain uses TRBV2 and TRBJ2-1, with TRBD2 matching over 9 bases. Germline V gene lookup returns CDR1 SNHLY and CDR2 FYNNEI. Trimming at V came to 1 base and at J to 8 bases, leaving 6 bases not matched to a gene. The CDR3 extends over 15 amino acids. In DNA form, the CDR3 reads TGTGCCAGCAGTGAAGATAGCGGGAGCTTGGATGAGCAGTTCTTC. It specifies CASSEDSGSLDEQFF.

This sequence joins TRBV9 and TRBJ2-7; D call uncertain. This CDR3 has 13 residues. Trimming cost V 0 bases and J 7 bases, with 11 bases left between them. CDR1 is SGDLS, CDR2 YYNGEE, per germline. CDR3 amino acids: CASSVGPPTEQYF. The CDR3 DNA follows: TGTGCCAGCAGCGTAGGACCACCTACGGAGCAGTACTTC.

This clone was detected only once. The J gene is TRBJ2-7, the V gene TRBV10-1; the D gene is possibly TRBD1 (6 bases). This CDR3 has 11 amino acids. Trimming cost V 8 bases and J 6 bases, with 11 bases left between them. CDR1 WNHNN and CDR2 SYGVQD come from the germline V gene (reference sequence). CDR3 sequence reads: CASQGYREQYF. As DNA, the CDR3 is TGCGCCAGCCAGGGGTATCGCGAGCAGTACTTC.

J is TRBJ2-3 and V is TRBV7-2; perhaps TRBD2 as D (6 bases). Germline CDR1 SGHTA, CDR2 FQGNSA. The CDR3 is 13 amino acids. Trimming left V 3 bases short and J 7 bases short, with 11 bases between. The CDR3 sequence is CASSLRRGNTQYF. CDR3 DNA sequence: TGTGCCAGCAGCTTGCGGAGGGGAAATACGCAGTATTTT.

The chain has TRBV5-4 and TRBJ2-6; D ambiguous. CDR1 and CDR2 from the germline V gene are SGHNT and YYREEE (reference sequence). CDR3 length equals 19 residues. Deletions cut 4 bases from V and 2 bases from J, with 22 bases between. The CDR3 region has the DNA TGTGCCAGCAGCGGGGATAGGGCTGGCCTGAAACCTGGGGCCAACGTCCTGACTTTC. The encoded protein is CASSGDRAGLKPGANVLTF.

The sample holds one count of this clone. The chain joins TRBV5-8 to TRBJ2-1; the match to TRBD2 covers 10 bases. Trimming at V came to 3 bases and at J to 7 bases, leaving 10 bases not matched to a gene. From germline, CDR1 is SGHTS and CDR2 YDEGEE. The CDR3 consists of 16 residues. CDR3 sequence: CASSSPPLAGMNEQFF. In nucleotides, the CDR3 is TGTGCCAGCAGCTCCCCCCCACTAGCGGGAATGAATGAGCAGTTCTTC.

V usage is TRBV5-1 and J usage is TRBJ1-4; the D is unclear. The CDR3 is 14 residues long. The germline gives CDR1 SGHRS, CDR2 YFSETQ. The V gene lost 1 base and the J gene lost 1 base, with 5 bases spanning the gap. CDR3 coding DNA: TGCGCCAGCAGCTTGATGGGAACTAATGAAAAACTGTTTTTT. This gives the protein CASSLMGTNEKLFF.

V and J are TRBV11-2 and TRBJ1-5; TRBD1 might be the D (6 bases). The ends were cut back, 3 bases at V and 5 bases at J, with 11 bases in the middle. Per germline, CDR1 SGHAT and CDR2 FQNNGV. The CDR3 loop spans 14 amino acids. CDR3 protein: CASSFGQPHQPQHF. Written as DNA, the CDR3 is TGTGCCAGCAGCTTCGGACAGCCCCATCAGCCCCAGCATTTT.

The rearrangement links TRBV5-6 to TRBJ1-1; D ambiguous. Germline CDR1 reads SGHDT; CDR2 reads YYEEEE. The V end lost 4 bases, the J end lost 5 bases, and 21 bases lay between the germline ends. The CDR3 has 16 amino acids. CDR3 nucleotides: TGTGCCAGCAGCCAGGTGGGCGCGGGCGGCGGGACTGAAGCTTTCTTT. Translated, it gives CASSQVGAGGGTEAFF.

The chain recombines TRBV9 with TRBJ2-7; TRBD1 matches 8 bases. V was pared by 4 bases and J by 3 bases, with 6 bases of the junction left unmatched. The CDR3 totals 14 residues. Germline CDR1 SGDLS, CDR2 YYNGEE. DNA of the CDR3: TGTGCCAGCAGCCGACAGGGGATGGACTACGAGCAGTACTTC. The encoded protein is CASSRQGMDYEQYF.

DNA for the CDR3: TGCAGCGTTGTTTCCGAGACAGGGTATGCCGGGGAGCTGTTTTTT. As protein: CSVVSETGYAGELFF. The rearrangement uses TRBV29-1 and TRBJ2-2, with 7 nucleotides matching TRBD1. CDR1 SQVTM and CDR2 ANQGSEA come from the germline V gene. V dropped 4 bases and J dropped 6; count of bases not matched to a gene: 11. The CDR3 runs 15 residues.

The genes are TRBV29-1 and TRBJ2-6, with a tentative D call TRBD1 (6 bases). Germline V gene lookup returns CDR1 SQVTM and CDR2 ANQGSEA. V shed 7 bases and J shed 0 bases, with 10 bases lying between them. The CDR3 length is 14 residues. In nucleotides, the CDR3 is TGCAGCGCACTAGGGGGCTCTGGGGCCAACGTCCTGACTTTC. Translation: CSALGGSGANVLTF.

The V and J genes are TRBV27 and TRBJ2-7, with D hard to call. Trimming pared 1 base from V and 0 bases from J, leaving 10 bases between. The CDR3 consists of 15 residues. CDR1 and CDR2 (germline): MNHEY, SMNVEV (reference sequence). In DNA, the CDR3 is TGTGCCAGCAGTTTATATGTGGGCAGCTCCTACGAGCAGTACTTC. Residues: CASSLYVGSSYEQYF.

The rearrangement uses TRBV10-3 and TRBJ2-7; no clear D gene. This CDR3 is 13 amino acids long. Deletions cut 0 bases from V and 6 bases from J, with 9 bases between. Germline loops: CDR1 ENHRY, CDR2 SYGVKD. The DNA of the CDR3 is TGTGCCATCAGTGAGTCGATCAATGGCGAGCAGTACTTC. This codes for CAISESINGEQYF.

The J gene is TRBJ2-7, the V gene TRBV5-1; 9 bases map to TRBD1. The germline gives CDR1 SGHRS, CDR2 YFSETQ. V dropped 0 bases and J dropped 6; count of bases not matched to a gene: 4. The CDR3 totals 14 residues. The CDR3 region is CASSLEWTGVEQYF. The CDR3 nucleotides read TGCGCCAGCAGCTTGGAGTGGACAGGGGTCGAGCAGTACTTC. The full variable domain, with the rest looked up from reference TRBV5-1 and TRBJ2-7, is KAGVTQTPRYLIKTRGQQVTLSCSPISGHRSVSWYQQTPGQGLQFLFEYFSETQRNKGNFPGRFSGRQFSNSRSEMNVSTLELGDSALYLCASSLEWTGVEQYFGPGTRLTVT.

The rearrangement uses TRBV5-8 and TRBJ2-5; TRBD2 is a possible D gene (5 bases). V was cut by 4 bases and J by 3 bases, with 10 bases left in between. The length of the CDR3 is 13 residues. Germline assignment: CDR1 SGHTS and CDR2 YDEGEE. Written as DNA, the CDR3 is TGTGCCAGCAGCCGGGATCCGGAAGAGACCCAGTACTTC. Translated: CASSRDPEETQYF.

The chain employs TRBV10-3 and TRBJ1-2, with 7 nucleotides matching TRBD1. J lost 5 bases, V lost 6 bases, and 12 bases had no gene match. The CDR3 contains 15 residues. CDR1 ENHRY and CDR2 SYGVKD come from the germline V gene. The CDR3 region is CAIRENRGGVYGYTF. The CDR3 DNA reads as TGTGCCATCAGAGAAAACAGGGGCGGGGTTTATGGCTACACCTTC.

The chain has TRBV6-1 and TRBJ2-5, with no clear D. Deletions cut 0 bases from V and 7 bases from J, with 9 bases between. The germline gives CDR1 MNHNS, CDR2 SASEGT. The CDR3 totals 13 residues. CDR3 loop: CASSEAGFGTQYF. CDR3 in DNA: TGTGCCAGCAGTGAAGCCGGGTTCGGGACCCAGTACTTC.

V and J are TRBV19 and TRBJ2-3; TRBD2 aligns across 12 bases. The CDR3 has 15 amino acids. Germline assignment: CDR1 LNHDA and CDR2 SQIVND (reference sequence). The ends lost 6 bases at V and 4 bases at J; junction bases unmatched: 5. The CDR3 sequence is CASSLTSGRSDTQYF. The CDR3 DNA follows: TGTGCCAGTAGCCTAACTAGCGGGAGGTCAGATACGCAGTATTTT.

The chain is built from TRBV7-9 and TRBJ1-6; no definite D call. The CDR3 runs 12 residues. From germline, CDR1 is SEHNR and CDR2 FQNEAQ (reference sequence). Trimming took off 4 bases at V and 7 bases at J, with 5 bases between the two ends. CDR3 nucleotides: TGTGCCAGCAGCTCCCTAAATTCACCCCTCCACTTT. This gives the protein CASSSLNSPLHF.

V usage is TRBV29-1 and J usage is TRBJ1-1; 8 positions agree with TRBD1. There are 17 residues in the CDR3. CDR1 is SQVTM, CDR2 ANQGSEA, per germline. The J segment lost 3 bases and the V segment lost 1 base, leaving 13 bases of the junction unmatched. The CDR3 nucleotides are TGCAGCGTTGAAGGGCCCCCAGGGGGCCCATCAGACACTGAAGCTTTCTTT. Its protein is CSVEGPPGGPSDTEAFF.

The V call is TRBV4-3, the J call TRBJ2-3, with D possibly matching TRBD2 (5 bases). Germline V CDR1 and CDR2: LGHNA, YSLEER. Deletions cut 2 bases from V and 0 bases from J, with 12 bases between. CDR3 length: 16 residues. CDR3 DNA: TGCGCCAGCAGCCAAATCGGGGAACTTAGCACAGATACGCAGTATTTT. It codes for CASSQIGELSTDTQYF.